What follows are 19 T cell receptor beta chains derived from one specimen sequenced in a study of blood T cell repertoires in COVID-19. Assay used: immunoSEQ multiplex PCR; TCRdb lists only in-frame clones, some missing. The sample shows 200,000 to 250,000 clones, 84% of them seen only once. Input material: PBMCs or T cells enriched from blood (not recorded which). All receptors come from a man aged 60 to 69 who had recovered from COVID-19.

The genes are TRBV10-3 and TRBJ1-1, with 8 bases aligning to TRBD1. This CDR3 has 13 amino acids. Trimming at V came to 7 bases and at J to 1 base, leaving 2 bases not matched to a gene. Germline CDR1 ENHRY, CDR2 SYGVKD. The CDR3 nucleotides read TGTGCCATCACTGGACAGGGGAACACTGAAGCTTTCTTT. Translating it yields CAITGQGNTEAFF.

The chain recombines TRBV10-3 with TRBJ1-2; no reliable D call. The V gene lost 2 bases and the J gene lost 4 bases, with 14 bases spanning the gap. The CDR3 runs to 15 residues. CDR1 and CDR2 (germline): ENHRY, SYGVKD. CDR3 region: CAISEPQAKSYGYTF. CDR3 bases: TGTGCCATCAGTGAGCCGCAGGCAAAGAGCTATGGCTACACCTTC.

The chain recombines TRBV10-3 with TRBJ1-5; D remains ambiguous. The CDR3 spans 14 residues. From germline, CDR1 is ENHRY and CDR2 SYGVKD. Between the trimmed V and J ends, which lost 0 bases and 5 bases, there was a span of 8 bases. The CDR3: CAISESLMYQPQHF. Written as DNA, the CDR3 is TGTGCCATCAGTGAGTCTTTAATGTATCAGCCCCAGCATTTT.

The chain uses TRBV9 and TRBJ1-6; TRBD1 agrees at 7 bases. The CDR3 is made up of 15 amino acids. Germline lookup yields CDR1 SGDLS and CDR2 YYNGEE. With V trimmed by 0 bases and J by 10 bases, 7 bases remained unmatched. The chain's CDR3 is CASSVDGDSRSPLHF. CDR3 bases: TGTGCCAGCAGCGTAGATGGGGACAGCAGATCACCCCTCCACTTT.

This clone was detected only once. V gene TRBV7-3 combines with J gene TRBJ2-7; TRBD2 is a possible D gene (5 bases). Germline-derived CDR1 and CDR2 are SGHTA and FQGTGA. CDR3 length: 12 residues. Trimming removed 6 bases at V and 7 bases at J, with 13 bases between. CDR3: CASSYNSGEQYF. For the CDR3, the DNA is TGTGCCAGCAGTTACAACTCGGGGGAGCAGTACTTC.

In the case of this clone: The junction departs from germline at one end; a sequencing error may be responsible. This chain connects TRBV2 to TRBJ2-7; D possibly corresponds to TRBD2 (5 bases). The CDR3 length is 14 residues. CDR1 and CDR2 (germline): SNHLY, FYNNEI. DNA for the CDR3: TGTGCCAGCAGTTGGACTGAACCCTCCTCCGAGCAGTACTTC. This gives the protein CASSWTEPSSEQYF. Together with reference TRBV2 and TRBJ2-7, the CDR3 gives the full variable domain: EPEVTQTPSHQVTQMGQEVILRCVPISNHLYFYWYRQILGQKVEFLVSFYNNEISEKSEIFDDQFSVERPDGSNFTLKIRSTKLEDSAMYFCASSWTEPSSEQYFGPGTRLTVT.

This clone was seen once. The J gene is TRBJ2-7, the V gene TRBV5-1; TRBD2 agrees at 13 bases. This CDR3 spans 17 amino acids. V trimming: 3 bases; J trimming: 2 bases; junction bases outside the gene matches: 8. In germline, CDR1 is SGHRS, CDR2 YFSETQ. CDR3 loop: CASSSGLAGPIPYEQYF. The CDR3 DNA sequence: TGCGCCAGCAGCTCGGGACTAGCGGGGCCAATTCCCTACGAGCAGTACTTC. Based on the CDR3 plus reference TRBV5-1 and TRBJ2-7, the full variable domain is KAGVTQTPRYLIKTRGQQVTLSCSPISGHRSVSWYQQTPGQGLQFLFEYFSETQRNKGNFPGRFSGRQFSNSRSEMNVSTLELGDSALYLCASSSGLAGPIPYEQYFGPGTRLTVT.

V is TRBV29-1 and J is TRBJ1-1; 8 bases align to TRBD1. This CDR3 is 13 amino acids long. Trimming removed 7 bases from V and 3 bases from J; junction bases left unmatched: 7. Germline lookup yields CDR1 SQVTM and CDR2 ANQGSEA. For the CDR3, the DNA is TGCAGCGCTAAGGGACAGGTGGACACTGAAGCTTTCTTT. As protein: CSAKGQVDTEAFF. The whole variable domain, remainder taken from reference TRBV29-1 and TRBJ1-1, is SAVISQKPSRDICQRGTSLTIQCQVDSQVTMMFWYRQQPGQSLTLIATANQGSEATYESGFVIDKFPISRPNLTFSTLTVSNMSPEDSSIYLCSAKGQVDTEAFFGQGTRLTVV.

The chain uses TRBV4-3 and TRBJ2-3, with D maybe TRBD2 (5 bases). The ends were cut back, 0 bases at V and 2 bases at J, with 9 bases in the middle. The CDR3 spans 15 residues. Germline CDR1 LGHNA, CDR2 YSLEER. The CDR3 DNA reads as TGCGCCAGCAGCCAAGAGGGCGGGTCCACAGATACGCAGTATTTT. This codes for CASSQEGGSTDTQYF.

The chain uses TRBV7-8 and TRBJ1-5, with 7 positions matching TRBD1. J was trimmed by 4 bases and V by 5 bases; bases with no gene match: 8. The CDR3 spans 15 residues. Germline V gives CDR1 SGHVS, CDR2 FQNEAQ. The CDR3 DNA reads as TGTGCCAGCAGCAAAGGGACAGCCATGAATCAGCCCCAGCATTTT. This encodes CASSKGTAMNQPQHF.

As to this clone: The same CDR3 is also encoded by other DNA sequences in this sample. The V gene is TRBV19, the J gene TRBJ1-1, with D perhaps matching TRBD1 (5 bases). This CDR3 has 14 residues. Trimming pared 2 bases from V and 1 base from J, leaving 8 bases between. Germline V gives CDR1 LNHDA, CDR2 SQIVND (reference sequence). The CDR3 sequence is CASSIQGPNTEAFF. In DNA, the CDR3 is TGTGCCAGTAGTATACAGGGCCCGAACACTGAAGCTTTCTTT.

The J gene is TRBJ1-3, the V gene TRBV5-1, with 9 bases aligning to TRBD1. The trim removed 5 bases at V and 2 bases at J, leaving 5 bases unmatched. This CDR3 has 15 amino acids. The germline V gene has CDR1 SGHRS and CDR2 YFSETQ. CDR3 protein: CASRINRGPGNTIYF. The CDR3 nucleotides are TGCGCCAGCAGAATCAACAGGGGGCCTGGAAACACCATATATTTT. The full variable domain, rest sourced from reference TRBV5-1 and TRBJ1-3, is KAGVTQTPRYLIKTRGQQVTLSCSPISGHRSVSWYQQTPGQGLQFLFEYFSETQRNKGNFPGRFSGRQFSNSRSEMNVSTLELGDSALYLCASRINRGPGNTIYFGEGSWLTVV.

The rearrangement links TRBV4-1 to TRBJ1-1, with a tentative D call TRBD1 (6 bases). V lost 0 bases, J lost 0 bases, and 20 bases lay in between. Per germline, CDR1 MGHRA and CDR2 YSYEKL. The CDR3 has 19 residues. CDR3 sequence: CASSQEREGGPGMNTEAFF. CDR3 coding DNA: TGCGCCAGCAGCCAAGAAAGAGAGGGGGGGCCTGGGATGAACACTGAAGCTTTCTTT.

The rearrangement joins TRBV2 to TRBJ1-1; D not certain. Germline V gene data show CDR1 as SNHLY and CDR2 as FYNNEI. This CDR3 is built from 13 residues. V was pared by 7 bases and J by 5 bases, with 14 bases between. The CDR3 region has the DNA TGTGCCAGCACCCGGGAGGCCTGGACTGAAGCTTTCTTT. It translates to CASTREAWTEAFF.

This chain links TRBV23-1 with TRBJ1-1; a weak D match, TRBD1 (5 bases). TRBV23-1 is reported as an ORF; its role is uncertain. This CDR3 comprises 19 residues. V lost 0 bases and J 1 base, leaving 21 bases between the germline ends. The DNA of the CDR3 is TGCGCCAGCAGTCAATCGTTCGAGGACATGATCCCTACGAACACTGAAGCTTTCTTT. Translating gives CASSQSFEDMIPTNTEAFF.

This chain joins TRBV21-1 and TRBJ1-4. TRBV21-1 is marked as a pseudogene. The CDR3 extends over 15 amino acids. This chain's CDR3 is CASSNQDLGNEKLFF. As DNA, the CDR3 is TGTGCCAGCAGCAACCAGGACTTGGGGAATGAAAAACTGTTTTTT.

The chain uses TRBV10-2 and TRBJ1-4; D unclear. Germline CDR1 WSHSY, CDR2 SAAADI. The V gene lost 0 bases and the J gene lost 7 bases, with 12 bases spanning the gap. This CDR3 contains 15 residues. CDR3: CASSESSPAGEKLFF. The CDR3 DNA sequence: TGCGCCAGCAGTGAGTCGAGCCCGGCGGGTGAAAAACTGTTTTTT.

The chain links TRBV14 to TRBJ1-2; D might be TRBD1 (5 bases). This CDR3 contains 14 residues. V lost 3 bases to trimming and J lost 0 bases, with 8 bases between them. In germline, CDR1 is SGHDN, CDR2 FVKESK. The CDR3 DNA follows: TGTGCCAGCAGCCAGTCACAGGCTAACTATGGCTACACCTTC. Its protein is CASSQSQANYGYTF.

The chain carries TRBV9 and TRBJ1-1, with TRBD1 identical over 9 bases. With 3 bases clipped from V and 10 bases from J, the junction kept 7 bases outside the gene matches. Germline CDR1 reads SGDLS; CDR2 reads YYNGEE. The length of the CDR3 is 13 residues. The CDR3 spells CASSGMGQGSAFF. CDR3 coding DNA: TGTGCCAGCAGCGGTATGGGACAGGGTTCAGCTTTCTTT.